This T cell receptor (beta chain) derives from a study of cytomegalovirus exposure and HLA in healthy donors. TCRdb's copy holds only in-frame clones and misses some; the assay was immunoSEQ multiplex PCR. The sample has roughly 100,000 clones, about 85% seen once. CDR3 size: 15 residues. V lost 5 bases to trimming and J lost 4 bases, with 17 bases between them. Germline V gives CDR1 SGHTA, CDR2 FQGNSA. The material sequenced was PBMCs. This clonotype originated in a woman in her late teens or twenties in good health and CMV-seropositive. The rearrangement joins TRBV7-2 to TRBJ2-5; D is perhaps TRBD2 (7 bases). The CDR3 DNA is TGTGCCAGCAGCCCCGAGGGGGGGCTGATAGAGACCCAGTACTTC. Its protein product is CASSPEGGLIETQYF.